This T cell receptor beta chain was recorded in a study of OX40 agonist ivuxolimab in advanced cancers. Study-level background: Patients' therapy was ivuxolimab, an antibody that acts as an agonist of OX40 (CD134).

Sequencing used immunoSEQ multiplex PCR; TCRdb keeps in-frame clones, though not all of them. Among more than 45,000 clones, approximately 87% were seen once, and the ten largest hold roughly 2.8%. Findings and caveats of the study: Averaging showed that CD8+ T cells had more expanded clones than CD4+ did.

Of note for this clone: Its antigen is not identified.

This CDR3 region has 17 residues. This TCR was sampled from an adult with an advanced solid tumor such as melanoma, head and neck, liver or kidney cancer. V usage is TRBV21-1 and J usage is TRBJ2-1; TRBD2, the D gene given by the table, was not confirmed from the DNA. TRBV21-1 is designated a pseudogene. The source material was CD4+ or CD8+ T cells sorted from blood, sampled in a trial of the OX40 agonist ivuxolimab. CDR3 amino acids: CASSLAGGPYPANEQFF. The CDR3 bases are TGTGCCAGCAGCTTAGCGGGGGGGCCTTATCCCGCCAATGAGCAGTTCTTC.